This T cell receptor beta chain came from a study of cytomegalovirus exposure and HLA in healthy donors. In regard to this clone: Compared with germline, one end of the junction differs, possibly owing to a read error.

PCR primers comprised 60 Vbeta and 13 Jbeta primers. Produced via immunoSEQ multiplex PCR; TCRdb's table is partial and in-frame only. The table lists 130,000 or so clones, with roughly 2% in the top ten. There are 16 residues in the CDR3. The germline V gene encodes CDR1 PRHDT and CDR2 FYEKMQ (reference sequence). J is TRBJ1-4 and V is TRBV13; D gene uncertain. This clonotype originated in a woman aged 60 to 75 in good health and CMV-seronegative. The sequencing input was PBMCs. The CDR3 DNA reads as TGTGCCAGCAGCTTACGAGGCCCTGGAACTAGTGAAAAACTGTTTTTT. This codes for CASSLRGPGTSEKLFF.